This is a list of T cell receptor beta chains from one sample in a study of T cell changes during pregnancy in multiple sclerosis. TCRdb keeps only in-frame clones here, not all; method: immunoSEQ multiplex PCR. The sample lists 35,000 or so clones, roughly 89% occurring once. The sample here was CD4+ T cells from peripheral blood mononuclear cells, taken after pregnancy. The receptor set was obtained from a female donor in good health, enrolled as a control in a pregnancy study. Each CDR3 is given with its conserved first and last residue. D genes are given only for firm matches. Rows give clone size only sometimes, using once, few, many, or a class for an expanded clone.

size	V	D	J	DNA	CDR3
few	TRBV28	TRBD1	TRBJ1-6	TGTGCCAGCTGTCCGTGGACAGGGGGGGGAACCTATAATTCACCCCTCCACTTT	CASCPWTGGGTYNSPLHF
NA	TRBV6-5	NA	TRBJ1-1	TGTGCCAGCAGTTACAGGACAGTTGCAGACACTGAAGCTTTCTTT	CASSYRTVADTEAFF
NA	TRBV5-5	TRBD2	TRBJ2-3	TGTGCCAGCAGCCCACTAGCGGGGGGGCCAGATACGCAGTATTTT	CASSPLAGGPDTQYF
NA	TRBV6-1	TRBD1	TRBJ2-7	TGTGCCAGCAGCGCCGGGACAGGGATGGTCTACGAGCAGTACTTC	CASSAGTGMVYEQYF
NA	TRBV5-4	TRBD1	TRBJ1-2	TGTGCCAGCAGCTTGGATACTGACAGGGGCTATGGCTACACCTTC	CASSLDTDRGYGYTF
NA	TRBV10-2	TRBD1	TRBJ1-1	TGCGCCAGCAGGCCGGGGACAGCGATTAACACTGAAGCTTTCTTT	CASRPGTAINTEAFF
NA	TRBV6-6	NA	TRBJ2-6	TGTGCCGGGTGGGAGTCCTCTGGGGCCAACGTCCTGACTTTC	CAGWESSGANVLTF
NA	TRBV6-1	NA	TRBJ1-2	TGTGCCAGCAGTGAAATACCCTTCCTGGCAGGGGCCACCTTC	CASSEIPFLAGATF
NA	TRBV9	TRBD2	TRBJ2-1	TGTGCCAGCAGCGCAAGTACTAGCGGGAGCTCCTACAATGAGCAGTTCTTC	CASSASTSGSSYNEQFF
NA	TRBV6-5	NA	TRBJ1-2	TGTGCCAGCAGCAGTGGGGGGAACTATGGCTACACCTTC	CASSSGGNYGYTF
NA	TRBV11-2	NA	TRBJ1-1	TGTGCCAGCAGCTTAGGTAGGGGGTCGGGGAACACTGAAGCTTTCTTT	CASSLGRGSGNTEAFF
NA	TRBV7-2	TRBD1	TRBJ1-2	TGTGCCAGCACCGAAACCGGGACAGAAATTCATGGCTACACCTTC	CASTETGTEIHGYTF
NA	TRBV5-8	NA	TRBJ1-1	TGTGCCAGCAGCGGGGGAGTGGGGGCGAGGGGCACTGAAGCTTTCTTT	CASSGGVGARGTEAFF
NA	TRBV7-2	TRBD2	TRBJ2-1	TGTGCCAGCAGCCCGCTAGCGGGGGTTGGTCAGAGCTCCTACAATGAGCAGTTCTTC	CASSPLAGVGQSSYNEQFF
NA	TRBV5-1	TRBD2	TRBJ2-5	TGCGCCAGCAGCCCTAGTCATAGCGGGGGGTTCCAAGAGACCCAGTACTTC	CASSPSHSGGFQETQYF
NA	TRBV11-2	NA	TRBJ1-3	TGTGCCAGCAGCTTAAACCCCCAGCCTGGAGACACCATATATTTT	CASSLNPQPGDTIYF
NA	TRBV5-1	NA	TRBJ2-7	TGCGCCAGCAGCGGTGCGGGAGGACAGGGGACCTACGAGCAGTACTTC	CASSGAGGQGTYEQYF
NA	TRBV19	TRBD2	TRBJ2-1	TGTGCCAGTAGTATAGAAGGACTAGCGGGAGGATCCTACAATGAGCAGTTCTTC	CASSIEGLAGGSYNEQFF
NA	TRBV7-3	NA	TRBJ2-5	TGTGCCAGCAGTCCCGACCCAGGGGCGATGGAGACCCAGTACTTC	CASSPDPGAMETQYF
NA	TRBV7-6	TRBD1	TRBJ2-3	TGTGCCAGCAGCCAACAGACAGGGCCGAGCACAGATACGCAGTATTTT	CASSQQTGPSTDTQYF
NA	TRBV9	TRBD2	TRBJ2-5	TGTGCCAGCAGCGTAGCGGGGGGAAAGACCCAGTACTTC	CASSVAGGKTQYF
NA	TRBV19	NA	TRBJ2-2	TGTGCCAGTAGTACTCAGGGGACCACCCCCACCGGGGAGCTGTTTTTT	CASSTQGTTPTGELFF
NA	TRBV5-6	NA	TRBJ1-2	TGTGCCAGCAGCTTGTTTTCAGGGGTCGGCTATGGCTACACCTTC	CASSLFSGVGYGYTF
NA	TRBV6-5	NA	TRBJ2-5	TGTGCCAGCAGCCGACTAGGGGCAGAGACCCAGTACTTC	CASSRLGAETQYF
NA	TRBV19	NA	TRBJ1-1	TGTGCCAGTAGTACCCGACAGGTTAACACTGAAGCTTTCTTT	CASSTRQVNTEAFF
few	TRBV5-8	NA	TRBJ2-7	TGTGCCAGCAGCCGGCGGTCCTCCTACGAGCAGTACTTC	CASSRRSSYEQYF
NA	TRBV5-4	TRBD1	TRBJ1-1	TGTGCCAGCAGCTTGGAAGGGGGCGAGGGTGAAGCTTTCTTT	CASSLEGGEGEAFF
NA	TRBV6-6	TRBD2	TRBJ2-7	TGTGCCAGCAGTTACGAGGGCGGGAGGGCCCACGAGCAGTACTTC	CASSYEGGRAHEQYF
NA	TRBV11-2	NA	TRBJ2-5	TGTGCCAGCAGCCCAAGCCCTCAAGAGACCCAGTACTTC	CASSPSPQETQYF
NA	TRBV28	TRBD1	TRBJ2-1	TGTGCCAGCAGGGCTACGGACAGGGGTTGGGACAATGAGCAGTTCTTC	CASRATDRGWDNEQFF
NA	TRBV19	TRBD1	TRBJ1-2	TGTGCCAGTAGTATCGGGACAGGGGGGGTCTATGGCTACACCTTC	CASSIGTGGVYGYTF
NA	TRBV7-2	NA	TRBJ2-7	TGTGCCAGCGCCTACGACAGGGAGCAGTACTTC	CASAYDREQYF
NA	TRBV7-8	NA	TRBJ2-2	TGTGCCAGCAGCTTATTTACCGGGAGGAACACCGGGGAGCTGTTTTTT	CASSLFTGRNTGELFF
NA	TRBV23-1	TRBD1	TRBJ2-5	TGCGCCAGCAGTCAAACCGGGACAGGGGATGGTGAAGAGACCCAGTACTTC	CASSQTGTGDGEETQYF
NA	TRBV10-3	NA	TRBJ2-2	TGTGCCATCAGTGAGTCGGGCAGTTCCACCGGGGAGCTGTTTTTT	CAISESGSSTGELFF
once	TRBV2	NA	TRBJ2-5	TGTGCCAGCAGTGGTGTCCCAGGGGAGACCCAGTACTTC	CASSGVPGETQYF
NA	TRBV28	NA	TRBJ1-2	TGTGCCAGCAGTTGGAGGGGGAGGGCCTATGGCTACACCTTC	CASSWRGRAYGYTF
NA	TRBV27	TRBD1	TRBJ2-7	TGTGCCAGCAGTTTGGTCCGGGACAGGAGGCCCCACGAGCAGTACTTC	CASSLVRDRRPHEQYF
once	TRBV5-6	NA	TRBJ1-2	TGTGCCAGCAGCTTGCTGCTACAGGGACCAAACTATGGCTACACCTTC	CASSLLLQGPNYGYTF
once	TRBV6-1	TRBD1	TRBJ1-6	TGTGCCAGCAGTGTTACAGGGGCCAGTAATTCACCCCTCCACTTT	CASSVTGASNSPLHF
NA	TRBV18	NA	TRBJ1-1	TGTGCCAGCCAGGACAGTGGGAACACTGAAGCTTTCTTT	CASQDSGNTEAFF
NA	TRBV7-3	NA	TRBJ2-2	TGTGCCAGCAGCTTTACAGAGAACACCGGGGAGCTGTTTTTT	CASSFTENTGELFF
NA	TRBV6-1	NA	TRBJ2-2	TGTGCCAGCAAGGGGCTTTGGAACACCGGGGAGCTGTTTTTT	CASKGLWNTGELFF
NA	TRBV5-1	NA	TRBJ1-1	TGCGCCAGCAGCTTGGAGGGAGTTACCACTGAAGCTTTCTTT	CASSLEGVTTEAFF
NA	TRBV5-1	NA	TRBJ1-2	TGCGCCAGCAGCATAGACAGCCTCTATGGCTACACCTTC	CASSIDSLYGYTF
NA	TRBV7-2	NA	TRBJ1-1	TGTGCCAGCAGCTTAGACGTTGCGAGCACTGAAGCTTTCTTT	CASSLDVASTEAFF
NA	TRBV7-8	NA	TRBJ1-2	TGTGCCAGCAGCTTAAGCCGACAGGCCCTTACAAACTATGGCTACACCTTC	CASSLSRQALTNYGYTF
NA	TRBV18	NA	TRBJ1-1	TGTGCCAGCTCACCACCGGCAGGGGCGACTGAAGCTTTCTTT	CASSPPAGATEAFF
NA	TRBV5-1	NA	TRBJ2-5	TGCGCCAGCAGCCCCCGGGACAAGCAAGAGACCCAGTACTTC	CASSPRDKQETQYF
NA	TRBV5-1	TRBD2	TRBJ2-3	TGCGCCAGCAGCGGCGGGGGTAGCACAGATACGCAGTATTTT	CASSGGGSTDTQYF
NA	TRBV28	NA	TRBJ1-5	TGTGCCAGCACCCAACAAATGGCCCAGCATTTT	CASTQQMAQHF